This T cell receptor (beta chain) is from a study of T-cell reconstitution after alpha-beta-depleted transplantation in children. This clonotype was detected many times. The antigen is undetermined. Study observations and caveats: After one year, T-cell counts and TCRbeta diversity mostly came from new T cells. Recipient T cells and thymic progenitors that survived were the source of the high TCRbeta diversity seen at day 60 in some patients.

Unique molecular identifiers were incorporated when the TCRbeta library was constructed. TCRdb independently ran MiXCR on the PCR reads; one entry per CDR3 protein. The sample lists 120,000 or so distinct CDR3 sequences, roughly 23% seen once, with about 11% in the top ten. The germline V gene encodes CDR1 KGHSH and CDR2 LQKENI. This CDR3 has 16 residues. The ends were cut back, 4 bases at V and 1 base at J, with 11 bases in the middle. V usage is TRBV18 and J usage is TRBJ2-6; tentative D call: TRBD1 (6 bases). The TCR was taken from a male patient under 10 years old who had a stem cell transplant for chronic granulomatous disease, so the T cells may come from the graft donor. The material sequenced was PBMCs, mostly from graft donor cells, taken 180 days after TCRalphabeta/CD19-depleted stem cell transplant. The DNA for the CDR3 is TGTGCCAGCTCACACGTGACAGGTTCTGGGGCCAACGTCCTGACTTTC. Translated: CASSHVTGSGANVLTF. Drawing the rest from reference TRBV18 and TRBJ2-6, the complete variable domain is NAGVMQNPRHLVRRRGQEARLRCSPMKGHSHVYWYRQLPEEGLKFMVYLQKENIIDESGMPKERFSAEFPKEGPSILRIQQVVRGDSAAYFCASSHVTGSGANVLTFGAGSRLTVL.